The 7 T cell receptor beta chains below come from one sample, sequenced in a study of shared clonotypes between healthy human individuals. TCRdb's copy holds only in-frame clones and misses some; the assay was immunoSEQ multiplex PCR. The sample shows around 1,000,000 clones, approximately 77% of them seen only once. Source material: memory CD4+ T cells from PBMCs. Subset in this sample: CD45RA-negative fraction. These receptor sequences come from a man younger than 35 in good health. Some clones in this sample may be carry-over from other donors' samples.

J is TRBJ2-2 and V is TRBV27, with D unclear. The V gene lost 0 bases and the J gene lost 4 bases, with 9 bases spanning the gap. This CDR3 has 15 amino acids. The germline V gene has CDR1 MNHEY and CDR2 SMNVEV (reference sequence). The CDR3 protein is CASSLSRASTGELFF. CDR3 in DNA: TGTGCCAGCAGTTTATCTAGAGCGAGCACCGGGGAGCTGTTTTTT.

This clone was detected once. CDR3 coding DNA: TGTGCCAGCAGTTACTCCGGGACAGGCGAAAATGAAAAACTGTTTTTT. Encoded protein: CASSYSGTGENEKLFF. This chain connects TRBV28 to TRBJ1-4; TRBD1 matches 8 bases. Trimming took 4 bases from V and 5 from J; bases not matched to a gene: 9. Germline CDR1 is MDHEN and CDR2 is SYDVKM. The CDR3 contains 16 residues.

The chain employs TRBV27 and TRBJ2-2; 10 bases match TRBD2. CDR1 MNHEY and CDR2 SMNVEV come from the germline V gene (reference sequence). V shed 2 bases, J shed 17 bases, and the junction held 8 bases outside the gene matches. The CDR3 consists of 13 residues. CDR3 bases: TGTGCCAGCAGTTTAAGTAGGACTAGCGGCTTTTTTTTT. Translation: CASSLSRTSGFFF.

The rearrangement joins TRBV28 to TRBJ1-2; 12 bases line up with TRBD1. Germline CDR1 MDHEN, CDR2 SYDVKM. Unmatched junction bases numbered 6, after V lost 5 bases and J lost 8 bases. CDR3 length: 14 amino acids. The CDR3 nucleotides are TGTGCCAGCAGTCGGGACAGGGGGCGGAAAGGCTACACCTTC. Amino acid sequence: CASSRDRGRKGYTF.

V gene TRBV5-1 combines with J gene TRBJ2-1, with D hard to call. V was clipped by 5 bases and J by 6 bases, with 12 bases between them. The germline CDR1 and CDR2 sequences are SGHRS and YFSETQ. The CDR3 runs 13 residues. The DNA for the CDR3 is TGCGCCAGCAGTAGTACCGTTTCCAATGAGCAGTTCTTC. It encodes CASSSTVSNEQFF. Combining the CDR3 with reference TRBV5-1 and TRBJ2-1 gives the whole variable domain KAGVTQTPRYLIKTRGQQVTLSCSPISGHRSVSWYQQTPGQGLQFLFEYFSETQRNKGNFPGRFSGRQFSNSRSEMNVSTLELGDSALYLCASSSTVSNEQFFGPGTRLTVL.

The chain carries TRBV7-6 and TRBJ1-3; 9 nucleotides agree with TRBD1. The CDR3 is 16 amino acids. Germline-derived CDR1 and CDR2 are SGHVS and FNYEAQ. The J segment lost 3 bases and the V segment lost 5 bases, leaving 8 bases of the junction unmatched. The CDR3 DNA follows: TGTGCCAGCAGCCCACAGGGGGCTGGCAGTGGAAACACCATATATTTT. This encodes CASSPQGAGSGNTIYF.

The chain links TRBV11-2 to TRBJ2-1; D is perhaps TRBD1 or TRBD2 (5 bases each). Germline-derived CDR1 and CDR2 are SGHAT and FQNNGV. CDR3 length: 14 amino acids. Trimming removed 1 base at V and 5 bases at J, with 9 bases between. The CDR3 reads CASSLVGGDNEQFF. DNA of the CDR3: TGTGCCAGCAGCTTAGTTGGGGGAGACAATGAGCAGTTCTTC.